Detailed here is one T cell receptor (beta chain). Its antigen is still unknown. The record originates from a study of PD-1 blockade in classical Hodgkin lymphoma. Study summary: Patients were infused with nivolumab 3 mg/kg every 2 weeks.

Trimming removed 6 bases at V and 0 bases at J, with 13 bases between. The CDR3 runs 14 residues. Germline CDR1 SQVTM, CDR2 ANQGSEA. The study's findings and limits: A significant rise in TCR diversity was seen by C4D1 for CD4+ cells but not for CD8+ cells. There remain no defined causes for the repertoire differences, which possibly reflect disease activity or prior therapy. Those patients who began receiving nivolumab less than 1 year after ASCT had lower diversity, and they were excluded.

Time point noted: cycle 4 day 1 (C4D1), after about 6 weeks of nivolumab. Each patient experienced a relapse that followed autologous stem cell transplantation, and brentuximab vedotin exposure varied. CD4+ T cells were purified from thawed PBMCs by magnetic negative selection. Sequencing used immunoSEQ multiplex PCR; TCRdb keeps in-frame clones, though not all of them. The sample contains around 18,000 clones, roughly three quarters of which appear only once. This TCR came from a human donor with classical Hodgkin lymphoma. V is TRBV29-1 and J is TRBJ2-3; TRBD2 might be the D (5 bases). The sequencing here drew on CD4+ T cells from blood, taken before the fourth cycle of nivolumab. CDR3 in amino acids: CSVRLSSSTDTQYF. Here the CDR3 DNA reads TGCAGCGTACGACTATCTTCTAGCACAGATACGCAGTATTTT.